Shown below are 26 T cell receptor beta chains from a single sample sequenced in a study of blood T cell repertoires in COVID-19. Measured with immunoSEQ multiplex PCR; TCRdb has only the in-frame clones, and not every one. The table lists roughly 140,000 clones, around 80% of them singletons. Sequenced: peripheral blood. The receptors were sampled from a woman in her fifties or sixties with acute or convalescent COVID-19.

V is TRBV9 and J is TRBJ1-4; D ambiguous. The ends were cut back, 0 bases at V and 6 bases at J, with 6 bases in the middle. The CDR3 has 13 residues. Germline V gene data show CDR1 as SGDLS and CDR2 as YYNGEE. The CDR3 sequence is CASSVATDEKLFF. CDR3 sequence (DNA): TGTGCCAGCAGCGTAGCAACAGATGAAAAACTGTTTTTT.

This clone was detected a few times. The J gene is TRBJ1-2, the V gene TRBV2; TRBD1 aligns across 8 bases. The length of the CDR3 is 13 residues. The germline V gene has CDR1 SNHLY and CDR2 FYNNEI. The J segment lost 8 bases and the V segment lost 2 bases, leaving 4 bases of the junction unmatched. CDR3 coding DNA: TGTGCCAGCAGTGAACAGGGGGCGCGGGGCTACACCTTC. Its protein product is CASSEQGARGYTF.

The chain employs TRBV12-3 or TRBV12-4 and TRBJ1-2, with TRBD1 identical over 7 bases. The CDR3 runs to 13 residues. V trimming: 8 bases; J trimming: 8 bases; junction bases outside the gene matches: 11. CDR3 sequence: CASLPGTVGGYTF. In DNA, the CDR3 is TGTGCCAGCCTCCCCGGGACAGTCGGGGGCTACACCTTC.

The chain is built from TRBV3-1 (or the pseudogene TRBV3-2) and TRBJ1-1; D possibly corresponds to TRBD1 (6 bases). This CDR3 is 14 amino acids long. The germline CDR1 and CDR2 sequences are LGHDT and YNNKEL (reference sequence). The ends were cut back, 4 bases at V and 1 base at J, with 10 bases in the middle. This CDR3 is CASSRTQGNTEAFF. The DNA for the CDR3 is TGTGCCAGCAGCCGCACACAGGGGAACACTGAAGCTTTCTTT.

This clone was detected many times. This sample includes further DNA sequences coding for the same CDR3. The V call is TRBV10-3, the J call TRBJ2-7; the D gene is possibly TRBD2 (7 bases). Trimming removed 2 bases from V and 5 bases from J, with 13 bases in between. Germline loops: CDR1 ENHRY, CDR2 SYGVKD. The CDR3 covers 14 residues. In nucleotides, the CDR3 is TGTGCCATCAGTGAGGGGGGGGGCGGCCACGAGCAGTACTTC. It yields the protein CAISEGGGGHEQYF.

The table lists this clone with a few counts. The chain carries TRBV2 and TRBJ1-3, with D uncertain. Trimming cost V 3 bases and J 3 bases, with 15 bases left between them. Germline assignment: CDR1 SNHLY and CDR2 FYNNEI. There are 16 residues in the CDR3. The DNA for the CDR3 is TGTGCCAGCAGTGAGATGGCCAGGTCTCTTGGAAACACCATATATTTT. Protein product: CASSEMARSLGNTIYF.

The V call is TRBV4-3, the J call TRBJ2-7, with D possibly matching TRBD1 (6 bases). Trimming pared 0 bases from V and 6 bases from J, leaving 12 bases between. The CDR3 sequence is 14 residues long. CDR1 LGHNA and CDR2 YSLEER come from the germline V gene. Here the CDR3 reads CASSQDGGMGEQYF. DNA of the CDR3: TGCGCCAGCAGCCAAGATGGGGGCATGGGCGAGCAGTACTTC.

V is TRBV6-5 and J is TRBJ1-1; D perhaps matches TRBD1 (5 bases). Trimming removed 0 bases from V and 8 bases from J, with 10 bases in between. CDR1 is MNHEY, CDR2 SVGAGI, per germline. This CDR3 region has 13 residues. The chain's CDR3 is CASSYSNRREAFF. Here the CDR3 DNA reads TGTGCCAGCAGTTACTCGAACAGGAGAGAAGCTTTCTTT.

The V call is TRBV4-2, the J call TRBJ1-6; TRBD1 aligns across 7 bases. Germline V lookup: CDR1 LGHNA, CDR2 YNFKEQ. This CDR3 has 16 residues. V lost 1 base, J lost 15 bases, and 15 bases stayed unmatched. The CDR3 DNA reads TGTGCCAGCAGCCAAGTTGGAGACAGGGCCACGTCGCACCTCCACTTT. Its protein is CASSQVGDRATSHLHF.

This sequence joins TRBV7-2 and TRBJ2-3; 14 nucleotides line up with TRBD2. CDR3 size: 19 residues. CDR1 and CDR2 (germline): SGHTA, FQGNSA. Trimming cost V 2 bases and J 2 bases; bases outside gene matches: 9. CDR3 in amino acids: CASSLTYQGLAGDTDTQYF. The DNA of the CDR3 is TGTGCCAGCAGCTTAACTTACCAGGGACTAGCGGGGGACACAGATACGCAGTATTTT.

The rearrangement joins TRBV19 to TRBJ1-2; a possible D gene is TRBD1 (6 bases). The germline V and J ends were trimmed by 6 bases and 6 bases, with 14 bases remaining between them. Per the germline V gene, CDR1 is LNHDA and CDR2 is SQIVND (reference sequence). This CDR3 is 13 amino acids long. Written as DNA, the CDR3 is TGTGCCAGTAGAAGAACAGGGCTTGATGGCTACACCTTC. It translates to CASRRTGLDGYTF.

This clone was seen only a few times. The V and J genes are TRBV28 and TRBJ2-1; 8 bases line up with TRBD2. The CDR3 runs to 17 residues. Unmatched junction bases numbered 9, after V lost 5 bases and J lost 0 bases. Germline CDR1 is MDHEN and CDR2 is SYDVKM. Here the CDR3 DNA reads TGTGCCAGCAGTGGACTAGCTGGAACGTTCTCCTACAATGAGCAGTTCTTC. This codes for CASSGLAGTFSYNEQFF.

The CDR3 bases are TGTGCCAGCAGCCCCCGACAGGGGGACCGCGAGCAGTACTTC. Amino acids: CASSPRQGDREQYF. The rearrangement links TRBV7-2 to TRBJ2-7; TRBD1 matches at 9 bases. V gave up 5 bases and J gave up 6 bases; unmatched junction bases: 8. CDR3 length: 14 amino acids. CDR1 SGHTA and CDR2 FQGNSA come from the germline V gene.

As regards this clone: The junction does not match germline at one end; this may be a read error. The chain recombines TRBV19 with TRBJ2-4, with D hard to call. Germline V gene data show CDR1 as LNHDA and CDR2 as SQIVND (reference sequence). The CDR3 is 13 amino acids. In DNA, the CDR3 is TGTGCCAGTAGGCGGAAAGCCGAAAACATTCAGTACTTC. Encoded protein: CASRRKAENIQYF.

The CDR3 DNA sequence: TGTGCCAGCTCACCATCGACAGTAGTTCGGTTCTTC. Its protein is CASSPSTVVRFF. J is TRBJ2-1 and V is TRBV18, with D tentatively TRBD1 (5 bases). Deletions cut 2 bases from V and 15 bases from J, with 14 bases between. The length of the CDR3 is 12 residues. From germline, CDR1 is KGHSH and CDR2 LQKENI.

This clone was seen once. The chain has TRBV11-1 and TRBJ2-1; the match to TRBD2 covers 8 bases. J gave up 7 bases and V 1 base, and 9 bases lay outside the gene matches. CDR3 length equals 16 residues. Germline V gene lookup returns CDR1 SGHAT and CDR2 FQDESV (reference sequence). The CDR3 sequence: CASSLVKGTSGNEQFF. CDR3 in DNA: TGTGCCAGCAGCTTAGTAAAAGGGACTAGTGGTAATGAGCAGTTCTTC.

V and J are TRBV7-2 and TRBJ2-3; 9 bases agree with TRBD2. The V segment lost 5 bases and the J segment 4 bases; nucleotides outside the gene matches: 10. Germline CDR1 is SGHTA and CDR2 is FQGNSA. The CDR3 covers 16 residues. CDR3 nucleotides: TGTGCCAGCAGCCCCTGGGCGGGGGGGCTGGCAGATACGCAGTATTTT. Translating it yields CASSPWAGGLADTQYF.

This chain connects TRBV5-1 to TRBJ1-5; D might be TRBD1 (5 bases). Germline CDR1 is SGHRS and CDR2 is YFSETQ. V lost 4 bases, J lost 2 bases, and 13 bases lay in between. The CDR3 totals 15 residues. The CDR3 loop reads CASSPEGRGNQPQHF. CDR3 bases: TGCGCCAGCAGCCCCGAGGGGAGGGGCAATCAGCCCCAGCATTTT. The variable domain in full, completed from reference TRBV5-1 and TRBJ1-5, reads KAGVTQTPRYLIKTRGQQVTLSCSPISGHRSVSWYQQTPGQGLQFLFEYFSETQRNKGNFPGRFSGRQFSNSRSEMNVSTLELGDSALYLCASSPEGRGNQPQHFGDGTRLSIL.

This sequence joins TRBV19 and TRBJ1-5; no reliable D call. The CDR3 extends over 16 amino acids. Germline CDR1 is LNHDA and CDR2 is SQIVND (reference sequence). Trimming cost V 3 bases and J 1 base, with 13 bases left between them. The CDR3 here is CASSIPGVESNQPQHF. The CDR3 DNA reads as TGTGCCAGTAGTATCCCAGGTGTCGAAAGCAATCAGCCCCAGCATTTT.

This chain links TRBV2 with TRBJ2-3; D possibly corresponds to TRBD1 (6 bases). The CDR3 covers 14 residues. Germline CDR1 and CDR2: SNHLY and FYNNEI. V was cut by 8 bases and J by 7 bases, with 19 bases left in between. The CDR3 bases are TGTGCCAGCCACACTAGGGGGTCCAAGTATACGCAGTATTTT. Translation gives CASHTRGSKYTQYF.

This clone has only one observation. The junction shows a germline mismatch at one end, possibly a read error. This rearrangement joins TRBV6-1 to TRBJ1-5; possible D gene TRBD1, 6 bases. CDR1 MNHNS and CDR2 SASEGT come from the germline V gene. The CDR3 runs 14 residues. The CDR3 loop is CASSEVQGKQPQHF. The CDR3 DNA reads as TGTGCCAGCAGTGAAGTACAGGGCAAGCAGCCCCAGCATTTT.

The V call is TRBV21-1, the J call TRBJ2-7; TRBD1, the D gene given by the table, was not confirmed from the DNA. TRBV21-1 is given as a pseudogene. The CDR3 runs 19 residues. The DNA of the CDR3 is TGTGCCAGCAGCAAAATGTGTAAGGTGTGGACAGTGGCCTCCTACGAGCAGTACTTC. Translating gives CASSKMCKVWTVASYEQYF.

Only a few counts were recorded for this clone. The gene calls are TRBV7-8 and TRBJ1-2; tentatively, D is TRBD1 (5 bases). The CDR3 runs to 13 residues. V was clipped by 5 bases and J by 2 bases, with 9 bases between them. Germline V CDR1 and CDR2: SGHVS, FQNEAQ. This chain's CDR3 is CASSDSLNYGYTF. For the CDR3, the DNA is TGTGCCAGCAGCGACAGTCTCAACTATGGCTACACCTTC. Using reference TRBV7-8 and TRBJ1-2 for the parts outside the CDR3, the full variable domain is GAGVSQSPRYKVAKRGQDVALRCDPISGHVSLFWYQQALGQGPEFLTYFQNEAQLDKSGLPSDRFFAERPEGSVSTLKIQRTQQEDSAVYLCASSDSLNYGYTFGSGTRLTVV.

A word on this clone: Other nucleotide sequences in the sample specify the same CDR3. The chain has TRBV5-4 and TRBJ2-2, with D hard to call. The CDR3 sequence is 14 residues long. CDR1 is SGHNT, CDR2 YYREEE, per germline (reference sequence). Between the trimmed V and J ends, which lost 0 bases and 4 bases, there was a span of 7 bases. The chain's CDR3 is CASSLAVSTGELFF. CDR3 coding DNA: TGTGCCAGCAGCTTGGCAGTGTCCACCGGGGAGCTGTTTTTT.

As concerns this clone: Mismatch with germline at one junction end may stem from a read error. The CDR3 region has the DNA TGTGCCAGCAGCCGGTCGGGTAATCCGGGACAGGGAATCTTC. Protein: CASSRSGNPGQGIF. This rearrangement joins TRBV14 to TRBJ2-1; 9 bases are shared with TRBD1. This CDR3 contains 14 residues. Germline loops: CDR1 SGHDN, CDR2 FVKESK.

This chain uses TRBV7-8 with TRBJ1-5, with D possibly being TRBD1 (5 bases). The germline gives CDR1 SGHVS, CDR2 FQNEAQ. The CDR3 totals 15 residues. V shed 3 bases and J shed 11 bases, with 20 bases lying between them. CDR3 residues: CASSLAGTIFGTQHF. CDR3 in DNA: TGTGCCAGCAGCTTGGCCGGGACTATATTCGGGACCCAGCATTTT.